The clone carrying this T cell receptor beta chain was observed a few times. This sample is part of a study of identical twins. Germline V gene sequence: CDR1 SGDLS, CDR2 YYNGEE. The length of the CDR3 is 15 residues. The V gene lost 0 bases and the J gene lost 1 base, with 9 bases spanning the gap. TCRdb re-derived calls from the 5' RACE reads in MiXCR, one entry per CDR3 protein. Of about 470,000 distinct CDR3 sequences in the sample, approximately 24% were seen once. A further study also used this sample, focusing on T cells expressing NK-cell markers. That source adds: Whether expanded NKG2C-expressing T cell clones recognize HCMV is unknown.

The material sequenced was CD4+ T cells sorted from blood. The chain combines TRBV9 with TRBJ2-3; D perhaps matches TRBD2 (5 bases). The TCR comes from a young woman in good health. As DNA, the CDR3 is TGTGCCAGCAGCGTAGGTGCGGAGGGCACAGATACGCAGTATTTT. Encoded protein: CASSVGAEGTDTQYF.